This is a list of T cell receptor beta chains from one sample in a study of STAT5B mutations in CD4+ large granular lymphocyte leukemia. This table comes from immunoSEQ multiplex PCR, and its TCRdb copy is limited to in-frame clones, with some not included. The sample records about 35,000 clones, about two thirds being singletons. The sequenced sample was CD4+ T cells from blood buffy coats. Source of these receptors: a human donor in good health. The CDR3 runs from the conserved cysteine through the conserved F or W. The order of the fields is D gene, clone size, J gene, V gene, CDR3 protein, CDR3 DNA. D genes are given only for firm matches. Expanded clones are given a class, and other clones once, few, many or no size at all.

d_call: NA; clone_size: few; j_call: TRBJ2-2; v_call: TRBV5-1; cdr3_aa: CASSLGDTTNTGELFF; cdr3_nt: TGCGCCAGCAGCTTAGGGGACACCACGAACACCGGGGAGCTGTTTTTT
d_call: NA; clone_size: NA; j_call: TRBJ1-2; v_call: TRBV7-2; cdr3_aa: CASRTSLTYGYTF; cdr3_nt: TGTGCCAGCAGGACAAGCCTTACCTATGGCTACACCTTC
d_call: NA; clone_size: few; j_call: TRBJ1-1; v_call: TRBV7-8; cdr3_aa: CASSLGQNTEAFF; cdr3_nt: TGTGCCAGCAGCTTGGGCCAGAACACTGAAGCTTTCTTT
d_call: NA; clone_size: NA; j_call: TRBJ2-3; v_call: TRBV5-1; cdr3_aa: CASSSYGGPSTDTQYF; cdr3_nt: TGCGCCAGCAGCAGCTACGGGGGGCCCAGCACAGATACGCAGTATTTT
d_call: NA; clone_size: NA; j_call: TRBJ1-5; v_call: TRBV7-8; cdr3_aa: CASSIDAMGSNQPQHF; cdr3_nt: TGTGCCAGCAGCATAGACGCCATGGGTAGCAATCAGCCCCAGCATTTT
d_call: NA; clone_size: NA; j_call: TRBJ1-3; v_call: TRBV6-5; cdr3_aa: CASSGQGRNTIYF; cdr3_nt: TGTGCCAGCAGCGGACAAGGTCGAAACACCATATATTTT
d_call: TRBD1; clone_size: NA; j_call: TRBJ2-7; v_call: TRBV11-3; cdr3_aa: CASSLGAGTGGAYEQYF; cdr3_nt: TGTGCCAGCAGCTTAGGGGCCGGGACAGGGGGCGCCTACGAGCAGTACTTC
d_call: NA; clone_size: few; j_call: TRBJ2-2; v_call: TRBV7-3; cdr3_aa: CASSKVNGELFF; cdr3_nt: TGTGCCAGCAGCAAGGTTAACGGGGAGCTGTTTTTT
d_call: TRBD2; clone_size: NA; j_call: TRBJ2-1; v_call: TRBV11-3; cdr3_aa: CASGSGDSYNEQFF; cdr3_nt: TGTGCCAGCGGGAGCGGGGACTCCTACAATGAGCAGTTCTTC
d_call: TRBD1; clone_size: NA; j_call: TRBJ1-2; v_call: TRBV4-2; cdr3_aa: CASSQVAQGSYGYTF; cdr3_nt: TGTGCCAGCAGCCAAGTGGCACAGGGGTCCTATGGCTACACCTTC
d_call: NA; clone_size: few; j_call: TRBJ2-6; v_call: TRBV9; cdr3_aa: CASSVAGSAGANVLTF; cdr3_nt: TGTGCCAGCAGCGTAGCTGGCTCCGCTGGGGCCAACGTCCTGACTTTC
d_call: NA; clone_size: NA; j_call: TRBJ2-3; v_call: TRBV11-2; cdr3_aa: CASSPRVASTDTQYF; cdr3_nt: TGTGCCAGCAGCCCACGGGTAGCTAGCACAGATACGCAGTATTTT
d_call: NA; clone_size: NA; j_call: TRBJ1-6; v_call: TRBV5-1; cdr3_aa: CASSSTVGDSPLHF; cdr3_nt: TGCGCCAGCAGCTCGACAGTGGGGGATTCACCCCTCCACTTT
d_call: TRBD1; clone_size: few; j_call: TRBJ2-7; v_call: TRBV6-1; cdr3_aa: CASSEASTGTYEQYF; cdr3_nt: TGTGCCAGCAGTGAAGCCTCGACAGGGACCTACGAGCAGTACTTC
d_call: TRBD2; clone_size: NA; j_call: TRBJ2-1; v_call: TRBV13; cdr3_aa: CASRMGLAGGPYNEQFF; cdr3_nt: TGTGCCAGCAGAATGGGGTTAGCGGGGGGGCCCTACAATGAGCAGTTCTTC
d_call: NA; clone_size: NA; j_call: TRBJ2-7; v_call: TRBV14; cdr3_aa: CASSQLGSYEQYF; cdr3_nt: TGTGCCAGCAGCCAACTGGGTTCCTACGAGCAGTACTTC
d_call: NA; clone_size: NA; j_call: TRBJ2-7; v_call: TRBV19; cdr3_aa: CASSPRTVYEQYF; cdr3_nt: TGTGCCAGTAGTCCCAGGACAGTCTACGAGCAGTACTTC
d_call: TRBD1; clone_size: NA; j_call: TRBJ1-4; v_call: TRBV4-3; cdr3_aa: CASSQGQGATNEKLFF; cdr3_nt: TGCGCCAGCAGCCAAGGGCAGGGGGCAACTAATGAAAAACTGTTTTTT
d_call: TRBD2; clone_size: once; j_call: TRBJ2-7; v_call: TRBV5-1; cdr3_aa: CASSLVGLAAGSYEQYF; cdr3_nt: TGCGCCAGCAGCTTGGTTGGACTAGCGGCAGGCTCCTACGAGCAGTACTTC
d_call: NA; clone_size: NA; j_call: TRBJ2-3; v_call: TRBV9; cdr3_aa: CASSVGGRGRGGDTQYF; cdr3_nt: TGTGCCAGCAGCGTAGGAGGAAGAGGCAGGGGGGGGGATACGCAGTATTTT
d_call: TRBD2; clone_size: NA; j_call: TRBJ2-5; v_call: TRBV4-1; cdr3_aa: CASSRGLAEETQYF; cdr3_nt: TGCGCCAGCAGCCGGGGACTAGCGGAAGAGACCCAGTACTTC
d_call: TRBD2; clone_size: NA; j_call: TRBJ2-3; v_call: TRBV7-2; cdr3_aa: CASSYGLAGGGDTQYF; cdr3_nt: TGTGCCAGCAGCTACGGACTAGCGGGGGGAGGGGATACGCAGTATTTT
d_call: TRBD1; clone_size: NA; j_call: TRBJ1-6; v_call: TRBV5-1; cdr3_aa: CASSSTGSDNSPLHF; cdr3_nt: TGCGCCAGCAGCTCGACAGGGTCGGATAATTCACCCCTCCACTTT
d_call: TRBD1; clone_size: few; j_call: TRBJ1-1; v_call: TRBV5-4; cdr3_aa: CASSLGGTGAPEAFF; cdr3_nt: TGTGCCAGCAGCTTGGGAGGGACAGGCGCCCCTGAAGCTTTCTTT
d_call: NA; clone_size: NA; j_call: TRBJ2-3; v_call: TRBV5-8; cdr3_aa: CASSLNLDHTDTQYF; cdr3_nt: TGTGCCAGCAGCTTGAACCTAGACCACACAGATACGCAGTATTTT
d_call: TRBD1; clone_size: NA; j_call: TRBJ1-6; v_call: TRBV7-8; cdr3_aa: CASSFRDRENSPLHF; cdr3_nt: TGTGCCAGCAGCTTCCGGGACAGAGAAAATTCACCCCTCCACTTT
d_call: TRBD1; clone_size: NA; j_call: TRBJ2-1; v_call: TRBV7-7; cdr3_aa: CASSPQGAPYNEQFF; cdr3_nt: TGTGCTAGCAGCCCCCAGGGGGCCCCCTACAATGAGCAGTTCTTC
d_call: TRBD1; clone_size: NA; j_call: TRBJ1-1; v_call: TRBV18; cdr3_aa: CASSPPTGPLHGNTEAFF; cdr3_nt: TGTGCCAGCTCACCACCGACAGGGCCTTTGCATGGAAACACTGAAGCTTTCTTT
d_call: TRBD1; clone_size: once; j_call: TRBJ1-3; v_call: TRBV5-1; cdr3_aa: CASSQDRAGNTIYF; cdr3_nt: TGCGCCAGCAGCCAAGACAGGGCTGGAAACACCATATATTTT
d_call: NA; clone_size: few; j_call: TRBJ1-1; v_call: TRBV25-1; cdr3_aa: CASSESNSVAFF; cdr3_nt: TGTGCCAGCAGTGAATCGAATAGCGTGGCTTTCTTT
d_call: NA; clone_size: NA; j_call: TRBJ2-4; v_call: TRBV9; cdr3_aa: CASSVAGVSKNIQYF; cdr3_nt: TGTGCCAGCAGCGTAGCAGGGGTGTCCAAAAACATTCAGTACTTC
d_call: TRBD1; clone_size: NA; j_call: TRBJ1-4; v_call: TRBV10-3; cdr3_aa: CAISESGTGRPNEKLFF; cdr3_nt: TGTGCCATCAGTGAGTCTGGGACAGGCCGCCCTAATGAAAAACTGTTTTTT